Only one count was recorded for the clone carrying this TCR beta chain. The data are from a study of blood T cell repertoires in COVID-19. The protocol was immunoSEQ multiplex PCR, while the TCRdb copy is restricted to in-frame clones and leaves out a portion. Of tens of thousands of clones listed, approximately 85% are singletons. V dropped 0 bases and J dropped 7 bases, with 12 bases sitting between them. This CDR3 region has 14 residues. CDR1 and CDR2 from the germline V gene are MNHEY and SMNVEV (reference sequence). This TCR was recovered from a man at least 80 years old with acute or convalescent COVID-19. Sequenced input: peripheral blood. The chain recombines TRBV27 with TRBJ1-2, with D possibly TRBD1 on 5 matching bases. The CDR3 is CASSLSGQSGGYTF. Written as DNA, the CDR3 is TGTGCCAGCAGTTTATCGGGGCAGTCGGGTGGCTACACCTTC.